One sample yielded the 2 T cell receptor beta chains listed below, sequenced in a study of blood T cell repertoires in COVID-19. Profiling relied on immunoSEQ multiplex PCR, and the TCRdb table lists in-frame clones only, not all of them. The sample has tens of thousands of clones; 72% are singletons. Input material: peripheral blood. The receptors were gathered from a woman in her sixties or seventies with COVID-19, enrolled during active disease.

The rearrangement joins TRBV12-3 or TRBV12-4 to TRBJ1-5, with D possibly being TRBD1 (5 bases). Trimming took off 7 bases at V and 4 bases at J, with 11 bases between the two ends. The CDR3 spans 13 residues. The DNA for the CDR3 is TGTGCCAGCACACGGGGGGTTAATCAGCCCCAGCATTTT. The encoded protein is CASTRGVNQPQHF.

The chain combines TRBV9 with TRBJ2-5, with 9 bases aligning to TRBD2. This CDR3 is built from 14 residues. Looked up from germline, CDR1 is SGDLS and CDR2 is YYNGEE. The trim removed 2 bases at V and 4 bases at J, leaving 3 bases unmatched. The CDR3 reads CASSVSGGRETQYF. For the CDR3, the DNA is TGTGCCAGCAGCGTTAGCGGGGGAAGAGAGACCCAGTACTTC. The full variable domain, its missing parts supplied by reference TRBV9 and TRBJ2-5, is DSGVTQTPKHLITATGQRVTLRCSPRSGDLSVYWYQQSLDQGLQFLIQYYNGEERAKGNILERFSAQQFPDLHSELNLSSLELGDSALYFCASSVSGGRETQYFGPGTRLLVL.